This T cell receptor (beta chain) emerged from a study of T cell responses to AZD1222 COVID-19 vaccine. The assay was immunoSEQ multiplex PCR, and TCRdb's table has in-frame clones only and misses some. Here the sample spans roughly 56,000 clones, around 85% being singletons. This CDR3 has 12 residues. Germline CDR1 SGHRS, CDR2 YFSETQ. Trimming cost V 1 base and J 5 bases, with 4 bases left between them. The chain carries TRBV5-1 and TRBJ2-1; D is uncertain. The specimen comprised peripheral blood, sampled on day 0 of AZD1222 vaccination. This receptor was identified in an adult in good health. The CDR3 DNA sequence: TGCGCCAGCAGCTTGCAGAACAATGAGCAGTTCTTC. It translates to CASSLQNNEQFF.